This T cell receptor beta chain was sequenced during a study of shared clonotypes between healthy human individuals. This CDR3 is 15 amino acids long. Germline CDR1 MGHDK, CDR2 SYGVNS. V dropped 3 bases and J dropped 2; count of bases not matched to a gene: 4. Clones were sequenced by immunoSEQ multiplex PCR, and TCRdb holds only the in-frame ones, with some missing. The sample lists roughly 2,300,000 clones; 85% to 95% were seen once. The investigators split CD4+ cells into a CD45RA+ naive subset and a CD45RA-negative memory subset. This clonotype was sampled from a man younger than 35 in good health. Some clones in this sample may be carry-over from other donors' samples. Material: naive CD4+ T cells from PBMCs. Documented subset: CD45RA+ positively selected. The genes are TRBV25-1 and TRBJ2-5, with 9 bases matching TRBD1. The CDR3 protein is CASSDPGTGQETQYF. Written as DNA, the CDR3 is TGTGCCAGCAGTGACCCCGGGACAGGGCAAGAGACCCAGTACTTC.